The entry that follows covers one T cell receptor beta chain sequence. Its antigen is not identified. Germline V gives CDR1 PRHDT, CDR2 FYEKMQ (reference sequence). CDR3 length equals 13 residues. The junction had 6 bases not matched to a gene; V was cut back by 6 bases and J by 6 bases. This entry is derived from a study of T cells in Graves' hyperthyroidism and ophthalmopathy. Study-wide results and limits: Ophthalmopathy was predicted by the model a median of about 6.7 months ahead of onset.

RNA transcripts were the template for amplifying TCR beta CDR3 regions. When the TCR CDR3 underwent first-round RT-PCR, the HTBI primer set was used. TCRdb reanalysed the multiplex PCR reads using MiXCR and keeps one entry per CDR3 protein. The sample consists of more than 300,000 distinct CDR3 sequences, about 18% of them appearing once. This TCR derives from a man aged 18 to 29 with Graves' ophthalmopathy. The chain carries TRBV13 and TRBJ1-1; TRBD1 matches at 8 bases. Sequencing was carried out using blood. The CDR3: CASRPRGLAEAFF. Written as DNA, the CDR3 is TGTGCCAGCAGGCCCAGGGGGCTCGCTGAAGCTTTCTTT.